Listed below are T cell receptor beta chains from one sample, sequenced in a study of T cell responses to AZD1222 COVID-19 vaccine. Sequenced by immunoSEQ multiplex PCR; TCRdb stores in-frame clones only, minus some. The top ten clones hold around 7% of a sample with tens of thousands of clones, 70% to 90% of them seen once. Here the sequenced sample was peripheral blood, taken 28 days after the second AZD1222 dose. The receptors originated from an adult who received the AZD1222 COVID-19 vaccine. CDR3s include the opening cysteine and the closing phenylalanine or tryptophan. D genes are given only for firm matches. The size of a clone is reported for some rows only, either as once, few or many, or as a class for expanded clones.

J	V	size	D	DNA	CDR3
TRBJ1-6	TRBV19	.	TRBD1	TGTGCCAGTTCATTACAGGGGGCCGGTTCACCCCTCCACTTT	CASSLQGAGSPLHF
TRBJ2-2	TRBV20-1	.	TRBD2	TGCAGTGCTAGTAGGCTAGCGGGAGCCACCGGGGAGCTGTTTTTT	CSASRLAGATGELFF
TRBJ1-2	TRBV28	.	.	TGTGCCAGCAGTTTAGGCCAGTCTAACTATGGCTACACCTTC	CASSLGQSNYGYTF
TRBJ1-3	TRBV6-5	.	TRBD1	TGTGCCAGCAGGGCAGGGGGCAACACCATATATTTT	CASRAGGNTIYF
TRBJ2-1	TRBV4-3	.	.	TGCGCCAGCAGCCAAGAAGACACCCGAACTGAGCAGTTCTTC	CASSQEDTRTEQFF
TRBJ2-7	TRBV5-8	once	TRBD2	TGTGCCAGCAGCTCCGGACTAGCTAGGTACGAGCAGTACTTC	CASSSGLARYEQYF
TRBJ1-2	TRBV7-2	.	.	TGTGCCAGCAGCTGGGGGACCGGCGTTAATGGCTACACCTTC	CASSWGTGVNGYTF
TRBJ1-6	TRBV2	.	.	TGTGCCAGCAGGGCCTTGGTAGGGCCGAATTCACCCCTCCACTTT	CASRALVGPNSPLHF
TRBJ2-3	TRBV7-3	.	TRBD1	TGTGCCAGCAGCTCCGGACAGGGAAGCACAGATACGCAGTATTTT	CASSSGQGSTDTQYF
TRBJ2-7	TRBV7-8	.	TRBD2	TGTGCCAGCAGCTTATGGGGGACTAGTCGGTACGAGCAGTACTTC	CASSLWGTSRYEQYF
TRBJ2-3	TRBV28	.	TRBD2	TGTGCCAGCAACCCGACTAGCGGGAGATCTGTCACGCAGTATTTT	CASNPTSGRSVTQYF
TRBJ2-3	TRBV5-6	.	.	TGTGCCAGCAGCTTGTGGGCTATAACGAGGGATACGCAGTATTTT	CASSLWAITRDTQYF
TRBJ1-1	TRBV5-6	.	.	TGTGCCAGCAGCCACAGGGTTTCGGGGACTGAAGCTTTCTTT	CASSHRVSGTEAFF
TRBJ1-2	TRBV6-5	.	.	TGTGCCAGCAGTCGGGGCGGAAGCTATGGCTACACCTTC	CASSRGGSYGYTF
TRBJ1-6	TRBV29-1	.	.	TGCAGCGTTGTACTGGGTGGGGTAGATAATTCACCCCTCCACTTT	CSVVLGGVDNSPLHF
TRBJ1-5	TRBV7-2	.	.	TGTGCCAGCAGCTTAGAAGGGGGAGTTAGCAATCAGCCCCAGCATTTT	CASSLEGGVSNQPQHF
TRBJ1-2	TRBV7-3	.	TRBD1	TGTGCCAGCAGCTCAGGGGGTAACTATGGCTACACCTTC	CASSSGGNYGYTF
TRBJ2-3	TRBV19	.	TRBD2	TGTGCCACCCGGACTAGCGGGAACATGCAGTATTTT	CATRTSGNMQYF
TRBJ1-2	TRBV11-2	once	TRBD1	TGTGCCAGCAGTCGGGACAGGAACTATGGCTACACCTTC	CASSRDRNYGYTF
TRBJ1-2	TRBV6-5	.	.	TGTGCCAGCAGTTACCCCACAGGGAGGGGCTACACCTTC	CASSYPTGRGYTF
TRBJ2-7	TRBV3-1/TRBV3-2	.	TRBD2	TGTGCCAGCAGCCTTATATGCGGGGCTAGCGGGCCCTTTTCCCTCTACGAGCAGTACTTC	CASSLICGASGPFSLYEQYF
TRBJ2-3	TRBV12-5	.	TRBD2	TGTGCTAGTGGTTTTGGACTAGCTCACGGTACGCAGTATTTT	CASGFGLAHGTQYF
TRBJ1-5	TRBV19	.	.	TGTGCCAGTAGTCAAAGCTACGGCGGCAATCAGCCCCAGCATTTT	CASSQSYGGNQPQHF
TRBJ1-3	TRBV11-2	.	.	TGTGCCAGCAGCTTGGGGCTTCCCCTCTCTGGAAACACCATATATTTT	CASSLGLPLSGNTIYF
TRBJ2-1	TRBV29-1	.	TRBD1	TGCAGCGTTGCCTCGGGACAGGGGAATGAGCAGTTCTTC	CSVASGQGNEQFF
TRBJ1-2	TRBV19	.	.	TGTGCCAGTAGTACACAGGGATGGGATGGCTACACCTTC	CASSTQGWDGYTF
TRBJ2-7	TRBV6-5	.	TRBD2	TGTGCCAGCAGTTACTCGCGGGGGGGCGCCTACGAGCAGTACTTC	CASSYSRGGAYEQYF
TRBJ1-1	TRBV11-2	once	.	TGTGCCAGCAGCTCACCGGGGTTGGCCACTGAAGCTTTCTTT	CASSSPGLATEAFF
TRBJ2-3	TRBV3-1/TRBV3-2	.	TRBD2	TGTGCCAGCAGCCATCGGGGGGGCCGGGATACGCAGTATTTT	CASSHRGGRDTQYF
TRBJ2-7	TRBV5-6	.	.	TGTGCCAGCAGCCTGGGGGGACGATCCTACGAGCAGTACTTC	CASSLGGRSYEQYF
TRBJ2-1	TRBV7-2	.	.	TGTGCCAGCAGCTTAGAGGCGGGTGAGCAGTTCTTC	CASSLEAGEQFF
TRBJ1-5	TRBV28	.	.	TGTGCCAGCAGCTCTGGCTGGGGGTATAGCAATCAGCCCCAGCATTTT	CASSSGWGYSNQPQHF
TRBJ1-2	TRBV5-1	.	.	TGCGCCAGCAGTCTTAGCTCCGGGACAACTAACTATGGCTACACCTTC	CASSLSSGTTNYGYTF
TRBJ1-6	TRBV4-2	.	.	TGTGCCAGCAGCCACACATCAGGGAGCTCCTATAATTCACCCCTCCACTTT	CASSHTSGSSYNSPLHF
TRBJ2-7	TRBV7-9	.	.	TGTGCCAGCAGCTTAGTCGGTGCGGCTGGGGAGCAGTACTTC	CASSLVGAAGEQYF
TRBJ2-7	TRBV6-2/TRBV6-3	.	TRBD1	TGTGCCAGCAGCCGACCCGGGACAGGGACCTACGAGCAGTACTTC	CASSRPGTGTYEQYF
TRBJ1-4	TRBV6-5	.	TRBD1	TGTGCCAGCAATAGACAGGGTCCAACTAATGAAAAACTGTTTTTT	CASNRQGPTNEKLFF
TRBJ1-5	TRBV7-2	.	.	TGTGCCAGCAGCCGGGACCATAGCAATCAGCCCCAGCATTTT	CASSRDHSNQPQHF
TRBJ2-7	TRBV5-1	.	.	TGCGCCAGCAGCCCCAGCCTTGGCAGGGGAGACGAGCAGTACTTC	CASSPSLGRGDEQYF
TRBJ1-5	TRBV28	.	TRBD1	TGTGCCAGCAGTACCCCCCGGACAGGGCATCATCAGCCCCAGCATTTT	CASSTPRTGHHQPQHF
TRBJ1-6	TRBV7-9	.	TRBD1	TGTGCCAGCAGCTTAGACAGGGGGTTCGATTCACCCCTCCACTTT	CASSLDRGFDSPLHF
TRBJ1-1	TRBV3-1/TRBV3-2	few	.	TGTGCCAGCAGCCAAGATCGAATGAGGACTGAAGCTTTCTTT	CASSQDRMRTEAFF
TRBJ1-4	TRBV6-1	.	.	TGTGCCAGCAGTGGCCCTAGTCGGCGTTCGCCTAATGAAAAACTGTTTTTT	CASSGPSRRSPNEKLFF
TRBJ2-3	TRBV5-4	.	.	TGTGCCAGCAGCTTGGGTCCCAACCCCACAGATACGCAGTATTTT	CASSLGPNPTDTQYF
TRBJ1-2	TRBV10-3	.	.	TGTGCCATCAGTGAGGGGGTTGGTGGCTACACCTTC	CAISEGVGGYTF
TRBJ1-1	TRBV18	few	.	TGTGCCAGCTCACCACCGTCCAGGGGCCCGAACACTGAAGCTTTCTTT	CASSPPSRGPNTEAFF
TRBJ2-7	TRBV5-5	few	TRBD2	TGTGCCAGCAGCCGCGGGAGTTCGACCTACGAGCAGTACTTC	CASSRGSSTYEQYF
TRBJ2-1	TRBV28	.	.	TGTGCCAGCAGCTCCCATAGCGAGGATGAGCAGTTCTTC	CASSSHSEDEQFF
TRBJ2-1	TRBV6-5	.	.	TGTGCCAGCAGCTTCACAGGGAATGAGCAGTTCTTC	CASSFTGNEQFF
TRBJ1-2	TRBV7-2	.	TRBD1	TGTGCCAGCAGCGGGGACAGCCCTAACTATGGCTACACCTTC	CASSGDSPNYGYTF
TRBJ2-7	TRBV10-3	.	.	TGTGCCATCAGTGAGTCGGTGGGGTTGGGGTCCTACGAGCAGTACTTC	CAISESVGLGSYEQYF
TRBJ2-7	TRBV3-1/TRBV3-2	once	.	TGTGCCAGATGTGACTCCTACGAGCAGTACTTC	CARCDSYEQYF
TRBJ2-6	TRBV13	.	.	TGTGCCAGCAGCTTATTTCGGGGAGAGGCTGGGGCCAACGTCCTGACTTTC	CASSLFRGEAGANVLTF
TRBJ2-1	TRBV15	.	.	TGTGCCACCAGCCCGGGTGGGGGGTTACTCTACAATGAGCAGTTCTTC	CATSPGGGLLYNEQFF
TRBJ2-7	TRBV4-3	.	.	TGCGCCAGCAGCCAAGGCCCCAATCCTACCTACGAGCAGTACTTC	CASSQGPNPTYEQYF
TRBJ1-4	TRBV4-1	.	.	TGCGCCAGCAGCCAAGAAGTGGGGCATAACGAAAAACTGTTTTTT	CASSQEVGHNEKLFF
TRBJ2-7	TRBV18	.	TRBD2	TGTGCCAGCTCACCGGGGACGGGGGGATCCTACGAGCAGTACTTC	CASSPGTGGSYEQYF
TRBJ2-1	TRBV19	.	.	TGTGCCAGTAGTATCGGGACCTACAATGAGCAGTTCTTC	CASSIGTYNEQFF
TRBJ2-1	TRBV5-1	.	TRBD2	TGCGCCAGCAGCTTGGCCCCCCTAGCGGGAGACAATGAGCAGTTCTTC	CASSLAPLAGDNEQFF